This T cell receptor (beta chain) was recorded in a study of T cells in Graves' hyperthyroidism and ophthalmopathy. Turning to the study itself: At initial diagnosis, before any treatment had begun, peripheral blood was obtained.

There are many counts of this clonotype. Patients were excluded for uncontrolled infection, other autoimmune disease, pregnancy or lactation. Together with thyroid ultrasound, orbital computed tomography, serum thyroxine and TRAb, clinical symptoms were used for diagnoses. Fresh peripheral blood, more than 8 ml of it, supplied the PBMCs. The investigators amplified TCR beta CDR3 regions from RNA transcripts. TCR CDR3 underwent first-round RT-PCR with the HTBI primer set. MiXCR, run by TCRdb on the multiplex PCR reads, gives a single entry per CDR3 protein. The repertoire holds 500,000 to 600,000 distinct CDR3 sequences, with 15% to 20% as singletons. The CDR3 spans 14 residues. Trimming removed 4 bases from V and 3 bases from J, with 13 bases in between.

The sequence was obtained from a man in his forties or fifties with Graves' ophthalmopathy. The V call is TRBV12-3 or TRBV12-4, the J call TRBJ2-7; either TRBD1 or TRBD2 may supply D (5 bases each). Sequenced input: blood. CDR3 DNA sequence: TGTGCCAGCAGTTCAGTCCGAGGGGTCTACGAGCAGTACTTC. Amino acids: CASSSVRGVYEQYF.